This T cell receptor (beta chain) was obtained from a study of shared clonotypes between healthy human individuals. Methods used by the authors: From ImmunoSEQ came sequences covering only the junction and carrying no quality scores, so filtering differed. Libraries were prepared by immunoSEQ multiplex PCR; TCRdb keeps only in-frame clonotypes and omits some of them. V and J calls and clone size are given by that table; D and trimming were obtained from the DNA. The top ten hold over 0.3% of the sample, which has approximately 1.5 million clones, 98% seen once. In its sample, this clone was seen once. There are 14 residues in the CDR3. V was trimmed by 5 bases and J by 9 bases, leaving 17 bases between them. The germline gives CDR1 SGHDN, CDR2 FVKESK.

This receptor was identified in a man under 40 in good health. V gene TRBV14 combines with J gene TRBJ2-1; maybe TRBD1 (5 bases). Sequenced sample: naive CD4+ T cells sorted from blood. Subset here: CD45RA+ positively selected. CDR3 coding DNA: TGTGCCAGCAGCGGACGAAAGGGGATATCTGAGCAGTTCTTC. It translates to CASSGRKGISEQFF.